This TCR beta chain is drawn from a study of PD-1 blockade in classical Hodgkin lymphoma. V was pared by 5 bases and J by 8 bases, with 12 bases of the junction left unmatched. This CDR3 is built from 16 residues. From germline, CDR1 is LNHDA and CDR2 SQIVND (reference sequence). Indicated time point: cycle 4 day 1 (C4D1), after around six weeks of nivolumab. All patients experienced relapse after autologous stem cell transplantation, and brentuximab vedotin exposure was variable. TCRdb's table, derived via immunoSEQ multiplex PCR, lists solely in-frame clones and lacks some. The table records about 31,000 clones, 81% of them present only once.

The source of this sequence is a human donor with classical Hodgkin lymphoma. The chain joins TRBV19 to TRBJ2-1; 10 nucleotides agree with TRBD2. The sample consisted of peripheral blood mononuclear cells (PBMCs), taken before the fourth cycle of nivolumab. The CDR3 region has the DNA TGTGCCAGTAGTGACCCCTTAGCGGGAGGTAAGGATGAGCAGTTCTTC. Translation gives CASSDPLAGGKDEQFF. Combining the CDR3 with reference TRBV19 and TRBJ2-1 gives the whole variable domain DGGITQSPKYLFRKEGQNVTLSCEQNLNHDAMYWYRQDPGQGLRLIYYSQIVNDFQKGDIAEGYSVSREKKESFPLTVTSAQKNPTAFYLCASSDPLAGGKDEQFFGPGTRLTVL.